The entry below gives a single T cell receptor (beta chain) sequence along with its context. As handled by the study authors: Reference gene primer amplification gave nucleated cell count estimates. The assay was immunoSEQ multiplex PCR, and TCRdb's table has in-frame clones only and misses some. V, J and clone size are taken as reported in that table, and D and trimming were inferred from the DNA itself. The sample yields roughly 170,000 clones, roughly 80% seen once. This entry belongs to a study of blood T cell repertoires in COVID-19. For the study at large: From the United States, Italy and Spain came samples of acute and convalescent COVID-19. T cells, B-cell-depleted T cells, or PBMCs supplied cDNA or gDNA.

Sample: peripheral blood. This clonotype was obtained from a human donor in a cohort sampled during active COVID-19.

The CDR3 protein is CASSLGGLDSGANVLTF. For the CDR3, the DNA is TGTGCCAGCAGCCTAGGGGGTCTTGACTCTGGGGCCAACGTCCTGACTTTC. This chain links TRBV5-4 with TRBJ2-6, with a tentative D call TRBD1 (6 bases). The length of the CDR3 is 17 residues. Germline CDR1 SGHNT, CDR2 YYREEE (reference sequence). V dropped 4 bases and J dropped 0 bases, with 14 bases sitting between them. Supplemented by reference TRBV5-4 and TRBJ2-6, the full variable domain reads ETGVTQSPTHLIKTRGQQVTLRCSSQSGHNTVSWYQQALGQGPQFIFQYYREEENGRGNFPPRFSGLQFPNYSSELNVNALELDDSALYLCASSLGGLDSGANVLTFGAGSRLTVL.